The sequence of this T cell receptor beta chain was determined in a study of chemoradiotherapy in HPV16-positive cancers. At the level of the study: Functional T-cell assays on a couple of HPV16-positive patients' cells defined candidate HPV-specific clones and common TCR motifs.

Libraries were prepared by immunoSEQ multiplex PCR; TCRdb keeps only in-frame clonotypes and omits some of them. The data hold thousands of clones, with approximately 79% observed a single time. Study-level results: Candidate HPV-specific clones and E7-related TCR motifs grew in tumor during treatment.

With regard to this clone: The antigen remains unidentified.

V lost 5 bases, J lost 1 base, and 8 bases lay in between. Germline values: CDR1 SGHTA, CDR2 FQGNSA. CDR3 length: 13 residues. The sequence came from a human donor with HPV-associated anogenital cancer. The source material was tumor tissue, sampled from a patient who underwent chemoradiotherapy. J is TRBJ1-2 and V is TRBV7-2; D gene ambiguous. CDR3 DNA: TGTGCCAGCAGCGCGCAACTTAACTATGGCTACACCTTC. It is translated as CASSAQLNYGYTF.